A few counts support the clone carrying this T cell receptor beta chain. The sample belongs to a study of blood T cell repertoires in COVID-19. Study-wide context: The samples span acute and convalescent COVID-19 from the United States, Italy and Spain.

Adults between about 18 and 95 years of age took part from 24 US areas. Which cohort a participant joined came from the clinical history participants gave. Germline CDR1 reads GTSNPN; CDR2 reads SVGIG (reference sequence). The CDR3 runs to 14 residues. V lost 0 bases and J lost 8, with 16 bases in between. Original data processing: Amplified reference gene primers provided the basis for estimating nucleated cell counts. Repertoires were generated with immunoSEQ multiplex PCR, while TCRdb's copy carries only in-frame clones and drops some. V and J calls and clone size are those listed in that table; D and trimming were worked out from the DNA. The data show over 200,000 clones, with about 90% seen just once and approximately 1.3% held by the top ten.

Source material: PBMCs or T cells enriched from blood (not recorded which). The chain employs TRBV30 and TRBJ1-2; no definite D call. The source is a human donor in a cohort exposed to, infected with or recovered from COVID-19 (not recorded which). The donor label of this sample is uncertain. DNA for the CDR3: TGTGCCTGGAGTGTACCCCCCAGCCGGGGAGGCTACACCTTC. Its protein product is CAWSVPPSRGGYTF.